This T cell receptor (beta chain) was identified during a study of blood T cells in healthy people across ages. General study results and limits: Unsorted PBMCs blocked a conclusive comparison of naive and antigen-experienced cells.

Concerning this clonotype: No antigen is known for it.

A second roughly 7 to 11 cycle PCR used barcoded and J-beta primers. A template-switch adaptor that had 12 random nucleotides put a tag on each cDNA molecule. TCRdb itself ran the 5' RACE reads through MiXCR, one entry per CDR3 protein. In the table there are more than 800,000 distinct CDR3 sequences, 40% to 55% of which are singletons. CDR1 is SGHTA and CDR2 is FQGTGA in the germline V gene. This CDR3 region has 13 residues. This receptor was taken from a woman aged 55 to 70 in good health. The sequenced sample consisted of blood. This rearrangement joins TRBV7-3 to TRBJ2-7; unclear D gene. The J call could be wrong; TRBJ2-5 is a better fit for the DNA end. The CDR3 region is CASSPTLHETQYF. DNA of the CDR3: TGTGCCAGCAGCCCCACTTTGCATGAGACCCAGTACTTC.